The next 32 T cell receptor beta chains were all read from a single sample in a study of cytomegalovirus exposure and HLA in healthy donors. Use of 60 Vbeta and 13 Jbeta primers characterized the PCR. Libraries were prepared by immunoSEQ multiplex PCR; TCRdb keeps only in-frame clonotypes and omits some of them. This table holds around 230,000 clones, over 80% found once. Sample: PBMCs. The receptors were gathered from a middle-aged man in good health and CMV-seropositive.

The chain's CDR3 is CASTGDTEAFF. CDR3 nucleotide sequence: TGTGCCAGTACCGGAGACACTGAAGCTTTCTTT. V usage is TRBV19 and J usage is TRBJ1-1; no clear D gene. The CDR3 is 11 residues long. V was shortened by 7 bases and J by 3 bases, with 6 bases between the two germline ends. CDR1 and CDR2 (germline): LNHDA, SQIVND (reference sequence).

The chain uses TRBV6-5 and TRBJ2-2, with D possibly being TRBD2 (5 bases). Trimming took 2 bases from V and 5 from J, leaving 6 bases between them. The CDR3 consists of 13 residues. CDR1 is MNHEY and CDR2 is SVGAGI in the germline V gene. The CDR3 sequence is CASSYGRTGELFF. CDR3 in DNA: TGTGCCAGCAGTTACGGGAGAACCGGGGAGCTGTTTTTT.

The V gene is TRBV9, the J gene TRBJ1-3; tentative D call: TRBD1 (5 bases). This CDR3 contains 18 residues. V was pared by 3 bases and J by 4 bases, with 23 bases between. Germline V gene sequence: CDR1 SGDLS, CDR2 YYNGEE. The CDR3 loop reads CASSASPLGGGRGNTIYF. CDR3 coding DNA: TGTGCCAGCAGCGCCTCCCCCCTGGGGGGGGGAAGGGGAAACACCATATATTTT. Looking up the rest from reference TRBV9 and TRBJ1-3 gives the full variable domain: DSGVTQTPKHLITATGQRVTLRCSPRSGDLSVYWYQQSLDQGLQFLIQYYNGEERAKGNILERFSAQQFPDLHSELNLSSLELGDSALYFCASSASPLGGGRGNTIYFGEGSWLTVV.

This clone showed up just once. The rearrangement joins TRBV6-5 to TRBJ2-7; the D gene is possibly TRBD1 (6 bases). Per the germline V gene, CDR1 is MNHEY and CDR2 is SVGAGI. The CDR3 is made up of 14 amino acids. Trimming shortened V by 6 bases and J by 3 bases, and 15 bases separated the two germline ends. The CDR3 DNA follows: TGTGCCAGCAGCCCGGCGGACAGCTACTACGAGCAGTACGTC. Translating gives CASSPADSYYEQYV.

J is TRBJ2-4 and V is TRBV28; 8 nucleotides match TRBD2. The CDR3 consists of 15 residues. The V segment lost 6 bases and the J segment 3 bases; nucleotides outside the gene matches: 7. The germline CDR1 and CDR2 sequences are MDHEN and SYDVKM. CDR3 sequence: CASSLSGSGKNIQYF. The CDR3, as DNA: TGTGCCAGCAGCTTGAGCGGGAGTGGCAAAAACATTCAGTACTTC.

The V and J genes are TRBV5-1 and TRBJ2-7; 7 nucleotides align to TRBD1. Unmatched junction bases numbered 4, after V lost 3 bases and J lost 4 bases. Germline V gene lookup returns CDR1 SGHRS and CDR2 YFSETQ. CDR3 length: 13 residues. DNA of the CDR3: TGCGCCAGCAGCTCGACAGGGTTATACGAGCAGTACTTC. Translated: CASSSTGLYEQYF. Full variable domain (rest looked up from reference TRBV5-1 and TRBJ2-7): KAGVTQTPRYLIKTRGQQVTLSCSPISGHRSVSWYQQTPGQGLQFLFEYFSETQRNKGNFPGRFSGRQFSNSRSEMNVSTLELGDSALYLCASSSTGLYEQYFGPGTRLTVT.

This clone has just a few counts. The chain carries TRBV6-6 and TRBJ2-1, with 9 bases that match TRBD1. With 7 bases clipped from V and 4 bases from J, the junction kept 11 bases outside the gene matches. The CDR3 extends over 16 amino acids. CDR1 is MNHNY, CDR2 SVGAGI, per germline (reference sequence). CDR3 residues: CASTDSGTGLYNEQFF. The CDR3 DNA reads TGTGCCAGCACCGACTCCGGGACAGGGCTATACAATGAGCAGTTCTTC.

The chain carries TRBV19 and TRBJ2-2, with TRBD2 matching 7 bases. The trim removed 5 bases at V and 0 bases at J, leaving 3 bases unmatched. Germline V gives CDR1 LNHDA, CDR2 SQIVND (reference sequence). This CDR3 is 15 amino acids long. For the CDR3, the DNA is TGTGCCAGTAGTTCCGGACTAGCGAACACCGGGGAGCTGTTTTTT. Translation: CASSSGLANTGELFF.

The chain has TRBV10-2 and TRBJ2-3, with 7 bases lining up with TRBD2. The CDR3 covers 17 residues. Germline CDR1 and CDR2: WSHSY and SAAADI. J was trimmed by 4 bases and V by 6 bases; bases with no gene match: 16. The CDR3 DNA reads TGCGCCAGCAGCCAAGGCCGGTGGGCGGGAGAATCAGATACGCAGTATTTT. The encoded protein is CASSQGRWAGESDTQYF.

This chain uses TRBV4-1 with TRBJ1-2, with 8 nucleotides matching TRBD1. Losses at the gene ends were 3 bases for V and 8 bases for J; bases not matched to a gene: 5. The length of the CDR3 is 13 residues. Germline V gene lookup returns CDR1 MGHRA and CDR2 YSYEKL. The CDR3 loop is CASSHGQGKGYTF. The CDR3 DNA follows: TGCGCCAGCAGCCATGGACAGGGTAAAGGCTACACCTTC.

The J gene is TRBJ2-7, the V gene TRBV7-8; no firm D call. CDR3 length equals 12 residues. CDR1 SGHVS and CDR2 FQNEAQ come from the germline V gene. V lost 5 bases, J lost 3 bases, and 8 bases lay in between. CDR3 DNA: TGTGCCAGCAGCCTGCAGAACTACGAGCAGTACTTC. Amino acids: CASSLQNYEQYF. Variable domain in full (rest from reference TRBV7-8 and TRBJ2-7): GAGVSQSPRYKVAKRGQDVALRCDPISGHVSLFWYQQALGQGPEFLTYFQNEAQLDKSGLPSDRFFAERPEGSVSTLKIQRTQQEDSAVYLCASSLQNYEQYFGPGTRLTVT.

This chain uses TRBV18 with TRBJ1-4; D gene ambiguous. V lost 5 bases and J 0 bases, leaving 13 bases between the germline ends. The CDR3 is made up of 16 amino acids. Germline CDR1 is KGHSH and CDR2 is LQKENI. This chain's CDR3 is CASSARQRTTNEKLFF. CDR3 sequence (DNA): TGTGCCAGCTCAGCCAGACAAAGGACAACTAATGAAAAACTGTTTTTT. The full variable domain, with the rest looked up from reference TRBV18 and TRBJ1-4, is NAGVMQNPRHLVRRRGQEARLRCSPMKGHSHVYWYRQLPEEGLKFMVYLQKENIIDESGMPKERFSAEFPKEGPSILRIQQVVRGDSAAYFCASSARQRTTNEKLFFGSGTQLSVL.

The CDR3 reads CASSLVGVNSNQPQHF. The CDR3 nucleotides read TGTGCCAGCAGCTTAGTCGGGGTTAATAGCAATCAGCCCCAGCATTTT. The gene calls are TRBV7-8 and TRBJ1-5; D unresolved. Trimming stripped 1 base from V and 0 bases from J, with 10 bases between. Germline CDR1 is SGHVS and CDR2 is FQNEAQ. The CDR3 contains 16 residues.

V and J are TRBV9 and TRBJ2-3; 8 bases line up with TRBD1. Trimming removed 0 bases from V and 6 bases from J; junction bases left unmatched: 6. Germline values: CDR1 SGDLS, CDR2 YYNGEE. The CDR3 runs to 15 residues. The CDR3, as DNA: TGTGCCAGCAGCGTAGAGCAGGGGGCTTGGGATACGCAGTATTTT. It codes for CASSVEQGAWDTQYF.

The CDR3: CASSHGTGGNEQYF. The CDR3 region has the DNA TGTGCCAGCAGTCATGGGACAGGGGGTAACGAGCAGTACTTC. This rearrangement joins TRBV27 to TRBJ2-7; the match to TRBD1 covers 11 bases. The CDR3 totals 14 residues. The ends lost 5 bases at V and 5 bases at J; junction bases unmatched: 5. Germline V lookup: CDR1 MNHEY, CDR2 SMNVEV (reference sequence).

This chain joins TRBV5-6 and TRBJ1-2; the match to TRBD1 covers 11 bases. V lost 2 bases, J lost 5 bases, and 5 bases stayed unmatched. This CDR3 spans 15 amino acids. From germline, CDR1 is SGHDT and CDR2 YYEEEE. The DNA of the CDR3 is TGTGCCAGCAGCTTCGGGACAGGGGGTCGGTATGGCTACACCTTC. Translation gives CASSFGTGGRYGYTF.

The CDR3 sequence: CASSSTGADTEAFF. CDR3 nucleotides: TGCGCCAGCAGCTCGACAGGGGCAGACACTGAAGCTTTCTTT. The chain couples TRBV5-1 to TRBJ1-1, with 8 bases matching TRBD1. This CDR3 region has 14 residues. CDR1 SGHRS and CDR2 YFSETQ come from the germline V gene. The V segment lost 3 bases and the J segment 3 bases; nucleotides outside the gene matches: 4.

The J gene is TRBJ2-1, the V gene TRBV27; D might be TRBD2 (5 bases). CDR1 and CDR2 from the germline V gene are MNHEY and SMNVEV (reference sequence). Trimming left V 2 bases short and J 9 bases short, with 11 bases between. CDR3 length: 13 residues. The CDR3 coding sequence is TGTGCCAGCAGTTTACAAAGCGGTAGTGAGCAGTTCTTC. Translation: CASSLQSGSEQFF.

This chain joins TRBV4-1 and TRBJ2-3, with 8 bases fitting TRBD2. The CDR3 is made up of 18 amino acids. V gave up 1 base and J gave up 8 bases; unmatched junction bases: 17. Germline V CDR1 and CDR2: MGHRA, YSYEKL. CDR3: CASSQVNLGLVRIGTQYF. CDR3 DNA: TGCGCCAGCAGCCAAGTCAACTTGGGACTAGTTCGCATAGGTACGCAGTATTTT.

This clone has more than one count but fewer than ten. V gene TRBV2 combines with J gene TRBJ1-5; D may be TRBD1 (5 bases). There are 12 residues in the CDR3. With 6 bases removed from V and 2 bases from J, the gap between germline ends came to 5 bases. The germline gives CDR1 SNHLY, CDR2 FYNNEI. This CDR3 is CASRQGNQPQHF. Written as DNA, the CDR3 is TGTGCCAGCAGACAGGGCAATCAGCCCCAGCATTTT.

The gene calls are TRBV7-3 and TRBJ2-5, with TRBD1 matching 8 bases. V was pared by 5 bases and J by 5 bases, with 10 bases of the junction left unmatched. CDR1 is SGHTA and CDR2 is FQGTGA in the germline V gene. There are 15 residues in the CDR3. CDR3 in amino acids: CASSPRTGRLETQYF. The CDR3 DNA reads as TGTGCCAGCAGCCCAAGGACAGGGCGCCTTGAGACCCAGTACTTC.

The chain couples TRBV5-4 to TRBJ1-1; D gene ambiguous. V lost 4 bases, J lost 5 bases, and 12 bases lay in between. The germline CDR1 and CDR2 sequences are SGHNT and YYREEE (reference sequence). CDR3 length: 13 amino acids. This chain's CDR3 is CASSLWYSTEAFF. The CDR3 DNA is TGTGCCAGCAGCCTCTGGTACAGTACTGAAGCTTTCTTT. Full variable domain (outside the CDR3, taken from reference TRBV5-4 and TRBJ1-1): ETGVTQSPTHLIKTRGQQVTLRCSSQSGHNTVSWYQQALGQGPQFIFQYYREEENGRGNFPPRFSGLQFPNYSSELNVNALELDDSALYLCASSLWYSTEAFFGQGTRLTVV.

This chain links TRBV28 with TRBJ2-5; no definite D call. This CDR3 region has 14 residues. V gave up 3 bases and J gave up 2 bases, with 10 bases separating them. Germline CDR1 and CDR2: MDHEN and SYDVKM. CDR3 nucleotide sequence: TGTGCCAGCAGTTTGAGTGGTTCGCAAGAGACCCAGTACTTC. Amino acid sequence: CASSLSGSQETQYF. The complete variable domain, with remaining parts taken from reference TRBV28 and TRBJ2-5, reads DVKVTQSSRYLVKRTGEKVFLECVQDMDHENMFWYRQDPGLGLRLIYFSYDVKMKEKGDIPEGYSVSREKKERFSLILESASTNQTSMYLCASSLSGSQETQYFGPGTRLLVL.

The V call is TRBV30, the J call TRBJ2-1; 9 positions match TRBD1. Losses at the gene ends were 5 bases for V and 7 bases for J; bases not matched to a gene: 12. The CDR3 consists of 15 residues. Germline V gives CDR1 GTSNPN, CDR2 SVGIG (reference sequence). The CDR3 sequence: CAWDSGQGHLNEQFF. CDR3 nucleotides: TGTGCCTGGGATTCGGGACAGGGTCATTTAAATGAGCAGTTCTTC. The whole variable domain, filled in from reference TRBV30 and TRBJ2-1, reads SQTIHQWPATLVQPVGSPLSLECTVEGTSNPNLYWYRQAAGRGLQLLFYSVGIGQISSEVPQNLSASRPQDRQFILSSKKLLLSDSGFYLCAWDSGQGHLNEQFFGPGTRLTVL.

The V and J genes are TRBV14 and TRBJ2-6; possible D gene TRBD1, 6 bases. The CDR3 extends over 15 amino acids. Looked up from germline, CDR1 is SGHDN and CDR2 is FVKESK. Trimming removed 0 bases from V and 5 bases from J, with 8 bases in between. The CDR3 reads CASSQDQGWANVLTF. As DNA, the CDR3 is TGTGCCAGCAGCCAAGATCAGGGGTGGGCCAACGTCCTGACTTTC.

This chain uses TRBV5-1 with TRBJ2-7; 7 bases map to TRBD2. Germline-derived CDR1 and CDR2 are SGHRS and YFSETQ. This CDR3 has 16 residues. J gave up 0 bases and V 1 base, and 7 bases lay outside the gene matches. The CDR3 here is CASSLWASGSSYEQYV. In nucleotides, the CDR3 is TGCGCCAGCAGCTTGTGGGCTAGCGGAAGCTCCTACGAGCAGTACGTC.

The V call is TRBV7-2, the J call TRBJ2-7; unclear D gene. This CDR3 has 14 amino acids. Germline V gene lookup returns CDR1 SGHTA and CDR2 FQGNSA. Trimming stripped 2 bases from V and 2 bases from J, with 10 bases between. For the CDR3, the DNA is TGTGCCAGCAGCTTAAATAACGGAGCCTACGAGCAGTACTTC. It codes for CASSLNNGAYEQYF.

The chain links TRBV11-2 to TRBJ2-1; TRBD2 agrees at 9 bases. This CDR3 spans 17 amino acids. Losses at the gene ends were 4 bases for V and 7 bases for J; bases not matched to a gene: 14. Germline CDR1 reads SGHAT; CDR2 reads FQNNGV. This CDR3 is CASSSPGASGTLNEQFF. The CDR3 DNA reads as TGTGCCAGCAGCTCCCCCGGGGCTAGCGGGACCCTTAATGAGCAGTTCTTC.

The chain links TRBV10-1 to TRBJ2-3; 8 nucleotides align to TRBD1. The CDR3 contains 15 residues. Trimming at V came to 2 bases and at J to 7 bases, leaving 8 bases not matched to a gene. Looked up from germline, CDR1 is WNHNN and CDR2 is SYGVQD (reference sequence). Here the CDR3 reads CASSEGQGADHTQYF. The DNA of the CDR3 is TGCGCCAGCAGTGAGGGGCAGGGGGCCGATCATACGCAGTATTTT.

The CDR3 DNA sequence: TGTGCCAGCAGTGAACAGGGGGCGCGCGAGCAGTACGTC. Translating gives CASSEQGAREQYV. The genes are TRBV6-1 and TRBJ2-7; 8 bases line up with TRBD1. J was trimmed by 6 bases and V by 2 bases; bases with no gene match: 3. Per the germline V gene, CDR1 is MNHNS and CDR2 is SASEGT. CDR3 length equals 13 residues.

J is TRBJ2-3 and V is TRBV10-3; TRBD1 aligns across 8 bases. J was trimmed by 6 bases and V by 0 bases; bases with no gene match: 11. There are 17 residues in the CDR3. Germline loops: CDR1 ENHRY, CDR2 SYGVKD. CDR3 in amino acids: CAISESDRGPPTDTQYF. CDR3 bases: TGTGCCATCAGTGAGTCCGACAGGGGCCCCCCGACGGATACGCAGTATTTT.

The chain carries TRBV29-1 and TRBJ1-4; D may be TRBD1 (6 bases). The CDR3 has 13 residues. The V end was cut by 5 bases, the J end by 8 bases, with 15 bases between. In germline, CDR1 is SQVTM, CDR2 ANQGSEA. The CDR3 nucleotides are TGCAGCGTTCTACAGGGTGGAGAAGAAAAACTGTTTTTT. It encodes CSVLQGGEEKLFF.